Included here is one T cell receptor (beta chain) sequence, with context. The antigen remains unidentified. From germline, CDR1 is SGHTA and CDR2 FQGTGA. J was trimmed by 4 bases and V by 5 bases; bases with no gene match: 5. This CDR3 comprises 14 residues. With 60 Vbeta and 13 Jbeta primers, the PCR was carried out. Measured with immunoSEQ multiplex PCR; TCRdb has only the in-frame clones, and not every one. The sample yields approximately 150,000 clones, about 75% seen once. The entry originates in a study of cytomegalovirus exposure and HLA in healthy donors. Across the whole study: Around 180 million T cells yielded some 100 million unique TCR beta sequences, as an earlier analysis found.

Notes on the study in general: Associated with cytomegalovirus, according to the listing, were about 160 TCR beta chains.

The sample was PBMCs. The TCR was taken from a woman in her twenties or thirties in good health and CMV-seronegative. This chain joins TRBV7-3 and TRBJ1-1, with 9 bases fitting TRBD1. In nucleotides, the CDR3 is TGTGCCAGCAGCCACGGACAGGGGTCCACTGAAGCTTTCTTT. Encoded protein: CASSHGQGSTEAFF.